The 24 T cell receptor beta chains listed next were all sequenced from one sample in a study of cytomegalovirus exposure and HLA in healthy donors (dated by TCRdb to the late 2010s). Preparation of the library involved the immunoSEQ multiplex PCR assay. A mixture of 60 forward primers for TCR Vbeta segments and 13 reverse primers for TCR Jbeta segments was used in the multiplex PCR. TCRdb stores this immuneACCESS table with in-frame sequences only. Part of the clones is absent; in the studies checked, under half of the shortfall reflects unresolved V genes, and no reason is known for the rest. The sample has more than 60,000 clones on record. The top ten constitute about a sixth of the sample. Sample: PBMCs. The receptors shown here come from a boy between 10 and 17 years old in good health and CMV-seronegative.

V and J are TRBV5-1 and TRBJ2-5, with D possibly matching TRBD2 (6 bases). The CDR3 contains 15 residues. V lost 0 bases to trimming and J lost 4 bases, with 13 bases between them. Germline V CDR1 and CDR2: SGHRS, YFSETQ. Here the CDR3 DNA reads TGCGCCAGCAGCTTGGTTTCTAGCGCGCGAGAGACCCAGTACTTC. It specifies CASSLVSSARETQYF.

V and J are TRBV7-2 and TRBJ2-2; possibly TRBD2 for D (5 bases). Deletions cut 3 bases from V and 5 bases from J, with 7 bases between. The CDR3 is 13 amino acids. Germline V lookup: CDR1 SGHTA, CDR2 FQGNSA. The CDR3, as DNA: TGTGCCAGCAGCTTTACTAGTACCGGGGAGCTGTTTTTT. Translation gives CASSFTSTGELFF.

The J gene is TRBJ1-5, the V gene TRBV2; 7 bases fit TRBD1. CDR3 length equals 13 residues. V trimming: 6 bases; J trimming: 4 bases; junction bases outside the gene matches: 3. Germline-derived CDR1 and CDR2 are SNHLY and FYNNEI. The CDR3 DNA reads TGTGCCAGCAGCGGACAGGAAAATCAGCCCCAGCATTTT. Translation gives CASSGQENQPQHF.

The chain is built from TRBV5-6 and TRBJ2-7; D perhaps matches TRBD1 (6 bases). The V end was cut by 3 bases, the J end by 5 bases, with 15 bases between. Germline-derived CDR1 and CDR2 are SGHDT and YYEEEE. The CDR3 sequence is 14 residues long. The CDR3, as DNA: TGTGCCAGCAGCTGGGGTACAGGGAAACACGAGCAGTACTTC. Encoded protein: CASSWGTGKHEQYF.

The chain recombines TRBV28 with TRBJ2-3, with 9 bases matching TRBD2. This CDR3 contains 14 residues. V lost 5 bases, J lost 4 bases, and 4 bases stayed unmatched. Germline CDR1 and CDR2: MDHEN and SYDVKM. This CDR3 is CASSLLAGADTQYF. The CDR3 region has the DNA TGTGCCAGCAGTCTTTTAGCGGGAGCAGATACGCAGTATTTT.

The rearrangement uses TRBV27 and TRBJ1-2, with 7 bases lining up with TRBD1. The germline V gene encodes CDR1 MNHEY and CDR2 SMNVEV (reference sequence). V lost 5 bases to trimming and J lost 4 bases; unmatched junction nucleotides: 4. The CDR3 contains 13 residues. CDR3 amino acids: CASSADRVYGYTF. The DNA for the CDR3 is TGTGCCAGCAGTGCCGACAGGGTCTATGGCTACACCTTC.

J is TRBJ1-2 and V is TRBV6-5, with D possibly TRBD1 on 6 matching bases. CDR1 and CDR2 (germline): MNHEY, SVGAGI. Trimming took off 6 bases at V and 6 bases at J, with 14 bases between the two ends. This CDR3 has 13 residues. CDR3 sequence reads: CASREQGLHGYTF. The CDR3 DNA sequence: TGTGCCAGCAGGGAACAGGGCCTTCATGGCTACACCTTC.

This chain joins TRBV5-4 and TRBJ2-7; 15 bases align to TRBD2. V shed 4 bases, J shed 5 bases, and the junction held 10 bases outside the gene matches. Germline CDR1 reads SGHNT; CDR2 reads YYREEE (reference sequence). The CDR3 totals 17 residues. As DNA, the CDR3 is TGTGCCAGCAGCGGCGGACTAGCGGGAGGGACCGCTAACGAGCAGTACTTC. Its protein product is CASSGGLAGGTANEQYF.

The V call is TRBV18, the J call TRBJ1-3, with 7 bases identical to TRBD1. J was trimmed by 0 bases and V by 6 bases; bases with no gene match: 11. Germline V gives CDR1 KGHSH, CDR2 LQKENI. The CDR3 runs 17 residues. The CDR3 sequence is CASSPMTGTSSGNTIYF. In DNA, the CDR3 is TGTGCCAGCTCGCCTATGACAGGGACTAGCTCTGGAAACACCATATATTTT.

The chain has TRBV6-4 and TRBJ1-1; maybe TRBD1 (5 bases). The V gene's germline CDR1 is MRHNA and CDR2 SNTAGT. With 4 bases removed from V and 6 bases from J, the gap between germline ends came to 9 bases. This CDR3 comprises 12 residues. The CDR3 region has the DNA TGTGCCAGCAGTGGGGGGGGACCTGAAGCTTTCTTT. Encoded protein: CASSGGGPEAFF.

The chain carries TRBV6-5 and TRBJ2-1, with 7 nucleotides matching TRBD2. The CDR3 totals 16 residues. The trim removed 4 bases at V and 1 base at J, leaving 7 bases unmatched. Germline lookup yields CDR1 MNHEY and CDR2 SVGAGI. CDR3 sequence reads: CASSSPSGNSYNEQFF. CDR3 sequence (DNA): TGTGCCAGCAGTTCTCCTAGCGGCAATTCCTACAATGAGCAGTTCTTC.

The rearrangement uses TRBV10-3 and TRBJ2-7; 7 bases line up with TRBD1. Germline CDR1 is ENHRY and CDR2 is SYGVKD. With V trimmed by 4 bases and J by 0 bases, 3 bases remained unmatched. The CDR3 has 14 residues. In DNA form, the CDR3 reads TGTGCCATCAGTGGCGGACAGGACTCCTACGAGCAGTACTTC. It is translated as CAISGGQDSYEQYF.

The chain links TRBV7-9 to TRBJ2-1; D not resolved. CDR3 length: 12 amino acids. Per germline, CDR1 SEHNR and CDR2 FQNEAQ (reference sequence). V lost 1 base and J 8 bases, leaving 6 bases between the germline ends. This chain's CDR3 is CASSLESDEQFF. CDR3 sequence (DNA): TGTGCCAGCAGCTTAGAGTCAGATGAGCAGTTCTTC. The variable domain in full, with the rest retrieved from reference TRBV7-9 and TRBJ2-1, is DTGVSQNPRHKITKRGQNVTFRCDPISEHNRLYWYRQTLGQGPEFLTYFQNEAQLEKSRLLSDRFSAERPKGSFSTLEIQRTEQGDSAMYLCASSLESDEQFFGPGTRLTVL.

The CDR3 sequence: CASSPRTGEVGYTF. CDR3 in DNA: TGTGCCAGCTCACCACGGACGGGGGAAGTGGGCTACACCTTC. The V gene is TRBV18, the J gene TRBJ1-2; a possible D gene is TRBD1 (5 bases). This CDR3 is 14 amino acids long. Germline V gene data show CDR1 as KGHSH and CDR2 as LQKENI. V was pared by 1 base and J by 8 bases, with 14 bases between. Looking up the rest from reference TRBV18 and TRBJ1-2 gives the full variable domain: NAGVMQNPRHLVRRRGQEARLRCSPMKGHSHVYWYRQLPEEGLKFMVYLQKENIIDESGMPKERFSAEFPKEGPSILRIQQVVRGDSAAYFCASSPRTGEVGYTFGSGTRLTVV.

This chain uses TRBV5-1 with TRBJ1-1; D is uncertain. From germline, CDR1 is SGHRS and CDR2 YFSETQ. With 0 bases removed from V and 5 bases from J, the gap between germline ends came to 17 bases. The CDR3 contains 16 residues. The CDR3 sequence: CASSLDQMRGGTEAFF. CDR3 nucleotides: TGCGCCAGCAGCTTGGACCAGATGCGGGGTGGAACTGAAGCTTTCTTT.

V is TRBV6-1 and J is TRBJ1-4; D not resolved. The CDR3 loop spans 12 amino acids. The germline CDR1 and CDR2 sequences are MNHNS and SASEGT. V lost 1 base to trimming and J lost 12 bases, with 9 bases between them. In DNA form, the CDR3 reads TGTGCCAGCAGTGAAGGAGGAATGGAACTGTTTTTT. Translating it yields CASSEGGMELFF.

The rearrangement links TRBV27 to TRBJ2-1, with 8 positions matching TRBD2. The V gene's germline CDR1 is MNHEY and CDR2 SMNVEV (reference sequence). V lost 5 bases, J lost 4 bases, and 16 bases stayed unmatched. The CDR3 runs to 18 residues. CDR3 in DNA: TGTGCCAGCAGTCCCAAAAGCCTCCTAGCGGGCGCTTACAATGAGCAGTTCTTC. It codes for CASSPKSLLAGAYNEQFF.

The V and J genes are TRBV5-1 and TRBJ2-1; 11 nucleotides align to TRBD2. The V gene end was trimmed by 4 bases and the J gene end by 4 bases; junction bases not matched to a gene: 13. This CDR3 has 18 amino acids. From germline, CDR1 is SGHRS and CDR2 YFSETQ. The DNA of the CDR3 is TGCGCCAGCAGCGTAGGAACCGCCGGGACTAGCGGTTACAATGAGCAGTTCTTC. This codes for CASSVGTAGTSGYNEQFF. Full variable domain (missing parts from reference TRBV5-1 and TRBJ2-1): KAGVTQTPRYLIKTRGQQVTLSCSPISGHRSVSWYQQTPGQGLQFLFEYFSETQRNKGNFPGRFSGRQFSNSRSEMNVSTLELGDSALYLCASSVGTAGTSGYNEQFFGPGTRLTVL.

The V gene is TRBV5-4, the J gene TRBJ2-7; unclear D gene. CDR3 length: 13 residues. Germline CDR1 reads SGHNT; CDR2 reads YYREEE (reference sequence). Trimming shortened V by 0 bases and J by 6 bases, and 10 bases separated the two germline ends. Written as DNA, the CDR3 is TGTGCCAGCAGCTTGGGCTACCCGGGCGAGCAGTACTTC. Translated: CASSLGYPGEQYF.

V and J are TRBV27 and TRBJ1-1; D remains ambiguous. Germline CDR1 MNHEY, CDR2 SMNVEV (reference sequence). The V gene lost 8 bases and the J gene lost 1 base, with 5 bases spanning the gap. The CDR3 runs 11 residues. The CDR3 DNA sequence: TGTGCCAGCTCCGGGAACACTGAAGCTTTCTTT. Amino acid sequence: CASSGNTEAFF.

This chain uses TRBV30 with TRBJ2-6; 9 nucleotides line up with TRBD1. The germline gives CDR1 GTSNPN, CDR2 SVGIG (reference sequence). The CDR3 totals 15 residues. Here the CDR3 DNA reads TGTGCTTTTGGGACAGGGCCCTCTGGGGCCAACGTCCTGACTTTC. Translating gives CAFGTGPSGANVLTF.

The J gene is TRBJ1-2, the V gene TRBV5-6; no reliable D call. This CDR3 comprises 15 residues. V was shortened by 0 bases and J by 5 bases, with 14 bases between the two germline ends. CDR1 and CDR2 from the germline V gene are SGHDT and YYEEEE. The CDR3 here is CASSLEPQPFYGYTF. The CDR3 coding sequence is TGTGCCAGCAGCTTGGAGCCACAGCCCTTTTATGGCTACACCTTC. The whole variable domain, filled in from reference TRBV5-6 and TRBJ1-2, reads DAGVTQSPTHLIKTRGQQVTLRCSPKSGHDTVSWYQQALGQGPQFIFQYYEEEERQRGNFPDRFSGHQFPNYSSELNVNALLLGDSALYLCASSLEPQPFYGYTFGSGTRLTVV.

J is TRBJ2-7 and V is TRBV18; TRBD2 matches at 8 bases. Germline assignment: CDR1 KGHSH and CDR2 LQKENI. V shed 3 bases and J 3 bases; nucleotides not matched to a gene: 13. The CDR3 consists of 17 residues. CDR3 sequence: CASSPPAPGLGIYEQYF. CDR3 DNA: TGTGCCAGCTCACCGCCAGCCCCGGGACTAGGGATCTACGAGCAGTACTTC.

The chain combines TRBV6-1 with TRBJ2-7; TRBD1 might be the D (6 bases). Trimming stripped 7 bases from V and 1 base from J, with 14 bases between. The length of the CDR3 is 14 residues. The germline gives CDR1 MNHNS, CDR2 SASEGT. The CDR3, as DNA: TGTGCCAGCACCCGGACAGAACTTTCCTACGAGCAGTACTTC. Protein product: CASTRTELSYEQYF.